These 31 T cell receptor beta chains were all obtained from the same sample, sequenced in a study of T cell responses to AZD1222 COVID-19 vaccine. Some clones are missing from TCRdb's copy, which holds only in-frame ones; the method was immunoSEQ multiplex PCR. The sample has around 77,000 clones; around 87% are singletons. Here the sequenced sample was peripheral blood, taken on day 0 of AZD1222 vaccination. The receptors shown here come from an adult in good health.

The CDR3 region has the DNA TGTGCCAGCAGTTACTCGATCGGGACAGGGGACTACAATGAGCAGTTCTTC. Its protein product is CASSYSIGTGDYNEQFF. This chain joins TRBV6-2 or TRBV6-3 and TRBJ2-1; the match to TRBD1 covers 10 bases. Per germline, CDR1 MNHEY and CDR2 SVGEGT. Trimming took 0 bases from V and 3 from J; bases not matched to a gene: 5. The CDR3 is made up of 17 amino acids.

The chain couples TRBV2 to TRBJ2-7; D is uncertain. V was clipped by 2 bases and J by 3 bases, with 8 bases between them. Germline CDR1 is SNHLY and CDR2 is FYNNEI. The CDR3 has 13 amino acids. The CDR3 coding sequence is TGTGCCAGCAGTGAACGTGGGTTCTACGAGCAGTACTTC. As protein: CASSERGFYEQYF.

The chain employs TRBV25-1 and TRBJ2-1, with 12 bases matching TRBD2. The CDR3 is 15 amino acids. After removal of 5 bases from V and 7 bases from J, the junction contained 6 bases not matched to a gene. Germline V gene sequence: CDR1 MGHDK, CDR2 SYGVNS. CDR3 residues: CASSPPGLAGNEQFF. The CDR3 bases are TGTGCCAGCAGTCCTCCGGGACTAGCGGGTAATGAGCAGTTCTTC.

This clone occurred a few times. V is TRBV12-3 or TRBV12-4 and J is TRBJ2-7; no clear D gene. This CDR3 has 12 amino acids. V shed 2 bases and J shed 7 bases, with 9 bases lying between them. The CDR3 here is CASSLTSREQYF. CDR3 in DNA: TGTGCCAGCAGTTTAACGTCGAGAGAGCAGTACTTC.

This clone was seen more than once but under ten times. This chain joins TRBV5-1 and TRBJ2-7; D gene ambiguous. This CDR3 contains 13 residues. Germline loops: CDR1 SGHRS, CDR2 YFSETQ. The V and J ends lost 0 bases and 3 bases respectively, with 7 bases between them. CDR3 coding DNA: TGCGCCAGCAGCTTGGGGTCAGACTACGAGCAGTACTTC. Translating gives CASSLGSDYEQYF. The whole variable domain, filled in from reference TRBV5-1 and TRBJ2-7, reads KAGVTQTPRYLIKTRGQQVTLSCSPISGHRSVSWYQQTPGQGLQFLFEYFSETQRNKGNFPGRFSGRQFSNSRSEMNVSTLELGDSALYLCASSLGSDYEQYFGPGTRLTVT.

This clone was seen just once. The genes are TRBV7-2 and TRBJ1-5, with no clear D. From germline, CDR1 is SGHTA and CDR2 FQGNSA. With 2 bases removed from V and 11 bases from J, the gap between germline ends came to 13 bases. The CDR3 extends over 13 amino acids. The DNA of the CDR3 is TGTGCCAGCAGCTTAATCCCGTTCAGGACCCAGCATTTT. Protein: CASSLIPFRTQHF.

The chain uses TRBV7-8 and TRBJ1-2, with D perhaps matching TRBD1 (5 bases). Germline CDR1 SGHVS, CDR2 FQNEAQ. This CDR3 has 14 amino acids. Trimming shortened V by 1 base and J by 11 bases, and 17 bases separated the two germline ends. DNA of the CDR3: TGTGCCAGCAGCTTAGAGGCAGGGCGATTGGGGTACACCTTC. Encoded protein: CASSLEAGRLGYTF.

The CDR3 nucleotides read TGTGCCAGCGGACAGGGGAACACCGGGGAGCTGTTTTTT. This translates into CASGQGNTGELFF. The chain is built from TRBV12-3 or TRBV12-4 and TRBJ2-2, with TRBD1 matching over 8 bases. V was pared by 8 bases and J by 1 base, with 0 bases of the junction left unmatched. The CDR3 extends over 13 amino acids.

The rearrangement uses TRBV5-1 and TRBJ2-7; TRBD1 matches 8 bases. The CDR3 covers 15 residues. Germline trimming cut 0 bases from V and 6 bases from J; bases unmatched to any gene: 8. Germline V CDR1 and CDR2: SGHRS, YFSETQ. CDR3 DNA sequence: TGCGCCAGCAGCTTGGCCAGGGGGCCGGGGACCGAGCAGTACTTC. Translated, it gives CASSLARGPGTEQYF.

CDR3 sequence reads: CASSPRGRTEAFF. DNA of the CDR3: TGTGCCAGCAGCCCGCGCGGACGAACTGAAGCTTTCTTT. This chain links TRBV7-9 with TRBJ1-1; D not resolved. V lost 5 bases and J lost 5, with 12 bases in between. Germline values: CDR1 SEHNR, CDR2 FQNEAQ (reference sequence). This CDR3 has 13 amino acids. Variable domain in full (rest from reference TRBV7-9 and TRBJ1-1): DTGVSQNPRHKITKRGQNVTFRCDPISEHNRLYWYRQTLGQGPEFLTYFQNEAQLEKSRLLSDRFSAERPKGSFSTLEIQRTEQGDSAMYLCASSPRGRTEAFFGQGTRLTVV.

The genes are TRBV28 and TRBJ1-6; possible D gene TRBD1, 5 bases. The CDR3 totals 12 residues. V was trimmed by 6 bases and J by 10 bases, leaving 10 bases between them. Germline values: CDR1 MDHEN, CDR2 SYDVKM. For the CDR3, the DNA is TGTGCCAGCAGGTCAGGGTTATCACCCCTCCACTTT. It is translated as CASRSGLSPLHF.

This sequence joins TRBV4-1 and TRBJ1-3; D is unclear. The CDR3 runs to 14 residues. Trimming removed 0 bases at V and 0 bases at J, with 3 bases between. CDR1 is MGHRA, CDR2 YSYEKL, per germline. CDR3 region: CASSQEPSGNTIYF. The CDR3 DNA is TGCGCCAGCAGCCAAGAACCCTCTGGAAACACCATATATTTT.

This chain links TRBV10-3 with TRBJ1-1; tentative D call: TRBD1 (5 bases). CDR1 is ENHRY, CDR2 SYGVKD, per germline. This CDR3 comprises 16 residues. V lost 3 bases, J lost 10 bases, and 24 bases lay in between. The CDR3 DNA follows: TGTGCCATCAGTGAATCATCAGGGTCTTCCTCCCTTGGAGCTTTCTTT. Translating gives CAISESSGSSSLGAFF.

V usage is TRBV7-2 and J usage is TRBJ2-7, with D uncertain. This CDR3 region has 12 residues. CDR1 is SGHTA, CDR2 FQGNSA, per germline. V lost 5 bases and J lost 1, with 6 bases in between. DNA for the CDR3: TGTGCCAGCAGCACACTTTCCTACGAGCAGTACTTC. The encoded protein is CASSTLSYEQYF.

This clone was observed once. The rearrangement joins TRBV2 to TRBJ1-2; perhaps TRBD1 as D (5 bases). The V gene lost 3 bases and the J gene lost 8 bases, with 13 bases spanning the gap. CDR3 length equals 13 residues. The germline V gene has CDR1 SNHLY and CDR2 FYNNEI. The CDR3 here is CASSDNQGWGYTF. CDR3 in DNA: TGTGCCAGCAGTGATAACCAGGGCTGGGGCTACACCTTC.

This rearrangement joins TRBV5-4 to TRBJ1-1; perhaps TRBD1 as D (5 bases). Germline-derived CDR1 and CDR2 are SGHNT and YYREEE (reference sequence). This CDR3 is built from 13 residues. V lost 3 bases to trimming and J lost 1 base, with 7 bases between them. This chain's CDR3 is CASSSTENTEAFF. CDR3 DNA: TGTGCCAGCAGCTCGACAGAGAACACTGAAGCTTTCTTT.

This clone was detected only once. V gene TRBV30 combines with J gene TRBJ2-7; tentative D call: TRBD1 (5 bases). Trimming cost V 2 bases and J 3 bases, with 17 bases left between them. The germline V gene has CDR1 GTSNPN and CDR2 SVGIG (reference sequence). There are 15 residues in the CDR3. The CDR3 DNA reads TGTGCCTGGAGTCTCCTCCCAGGGAAACACTACGAGCAGTACTTC. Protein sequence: CAWSLLPGKHYEQYF.

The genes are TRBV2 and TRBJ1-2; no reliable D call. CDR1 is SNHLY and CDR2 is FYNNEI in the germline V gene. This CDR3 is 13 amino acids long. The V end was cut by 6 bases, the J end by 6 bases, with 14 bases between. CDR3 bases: TGTGCCAGCAGGCGGGAACTGGGTAATGGCTACACCTTC. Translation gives CASRRELGNGYTF.

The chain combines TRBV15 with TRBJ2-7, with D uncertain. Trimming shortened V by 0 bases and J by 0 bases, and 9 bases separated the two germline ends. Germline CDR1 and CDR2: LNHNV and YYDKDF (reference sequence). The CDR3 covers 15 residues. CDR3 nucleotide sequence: TGTGCCACCAGCAGAGATGGGTACCGCTCCTACGAGCAGTACTTC. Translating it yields CATSRDGYRSYEQYF. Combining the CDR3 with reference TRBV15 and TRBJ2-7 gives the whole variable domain DAMVIQNPRYQVTQFGKPVTLSCSQTLNHNVMYWYQQKSSQAPKLLFHYYDKDFNNEADTPDNFQSRRPNTSFCFLDIRSPGLGDTAMYLCATSRDGYRSYEQYFGPGTRLTVT.

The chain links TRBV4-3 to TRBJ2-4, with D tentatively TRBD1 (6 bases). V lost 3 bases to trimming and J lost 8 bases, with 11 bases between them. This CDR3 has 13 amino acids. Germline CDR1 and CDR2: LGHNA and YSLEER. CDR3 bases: TGCGCCAGCAGCCAGAGCAAGGGGGACATTCAGTACTTC. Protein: CASSQSKGDIQYF.

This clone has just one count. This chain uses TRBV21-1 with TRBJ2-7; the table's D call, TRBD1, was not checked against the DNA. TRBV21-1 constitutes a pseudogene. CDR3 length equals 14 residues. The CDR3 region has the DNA TGTGCCAGCAGCAAGTCGGACAGGCTCATGGAGCAGTACTTC. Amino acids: CASSKSDRLMEQYF.

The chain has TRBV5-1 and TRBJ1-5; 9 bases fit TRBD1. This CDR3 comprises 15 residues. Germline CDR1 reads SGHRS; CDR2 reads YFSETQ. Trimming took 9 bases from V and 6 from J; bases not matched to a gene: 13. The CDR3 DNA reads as TGCGCCACCTCCGGGTGTGGGACAGGGACTCAGCCCCAGCATTTT. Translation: CATSGCGTGTQPQHF.

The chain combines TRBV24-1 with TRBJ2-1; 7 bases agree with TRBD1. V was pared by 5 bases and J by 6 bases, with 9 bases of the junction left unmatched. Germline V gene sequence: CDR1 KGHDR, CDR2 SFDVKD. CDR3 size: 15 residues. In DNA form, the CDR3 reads TGTGCCACCAGTGGTACAGGGGCCCGGTCCAATGAGCAGTTCTTC. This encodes CATSGTGARSNEQFF.

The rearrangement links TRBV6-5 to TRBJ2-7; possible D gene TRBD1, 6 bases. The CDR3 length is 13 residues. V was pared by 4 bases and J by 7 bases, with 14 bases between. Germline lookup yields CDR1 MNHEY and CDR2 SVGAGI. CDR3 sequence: CASSLDSPGEQYF. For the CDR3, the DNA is TGTGCCAGCAGTTTGGACAGCCCGGGGGAGCAGTACTTC.

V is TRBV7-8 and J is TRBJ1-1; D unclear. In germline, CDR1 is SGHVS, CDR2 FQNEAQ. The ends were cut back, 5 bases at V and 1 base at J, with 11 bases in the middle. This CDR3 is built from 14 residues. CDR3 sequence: CASSLGRRNTEAFF. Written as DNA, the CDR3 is TGTGCCAGCAGCCTCGGAAGGCGGAACACTGAAGCTTTCTTT.

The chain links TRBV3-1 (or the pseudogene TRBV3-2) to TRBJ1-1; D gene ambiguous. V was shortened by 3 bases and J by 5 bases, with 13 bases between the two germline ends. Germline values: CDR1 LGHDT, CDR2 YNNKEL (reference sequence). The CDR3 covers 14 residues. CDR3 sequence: CASSQLIAGTEAFF. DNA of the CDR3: TGTGCCAGCAGCCAGTTGATTGCCGGGACTGAAGCTTTCTTT.

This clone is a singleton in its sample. CDR3 coding DNA: TGTGCCAGCAGCGAGGGCATAAACTATGGCTACACCTTC. Translating gives CASSEGINYGYTF. The chain joins TRBV7-8 to TRBJ1-2, with unresolved D. This CDR3 spans 13 amino acids. Germline-derived CDR1 and CDR2 are SGHVS and FQNEAQ. V gave up 5 bases and J gave up 2 bases, with 9 bases separating them.

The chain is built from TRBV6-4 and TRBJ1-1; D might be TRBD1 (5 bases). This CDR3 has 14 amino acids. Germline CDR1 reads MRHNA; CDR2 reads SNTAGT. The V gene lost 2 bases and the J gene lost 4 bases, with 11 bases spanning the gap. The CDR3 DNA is TGTGCCAGCAGTGACGCCCCCGGGGGCACTGAAGCTTTCTTT. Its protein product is CASSDAPGGTEAFF.

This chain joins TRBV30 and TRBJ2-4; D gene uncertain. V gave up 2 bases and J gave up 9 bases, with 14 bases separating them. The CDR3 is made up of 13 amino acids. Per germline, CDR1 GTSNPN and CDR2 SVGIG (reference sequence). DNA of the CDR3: TGTGCCTGGAGTTCAAGACCCGGTCTCATTCAGTACTTC. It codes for CAWSSRPGLIQYF.

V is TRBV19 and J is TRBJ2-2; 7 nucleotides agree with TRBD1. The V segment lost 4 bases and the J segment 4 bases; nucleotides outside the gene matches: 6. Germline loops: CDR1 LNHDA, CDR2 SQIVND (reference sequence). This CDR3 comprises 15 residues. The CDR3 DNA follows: TGTGCCAGTAGTAATCACAGGGGATTCACCGGGGAGCTGTTTTTT. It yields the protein CASSNHRGFTGELFF.

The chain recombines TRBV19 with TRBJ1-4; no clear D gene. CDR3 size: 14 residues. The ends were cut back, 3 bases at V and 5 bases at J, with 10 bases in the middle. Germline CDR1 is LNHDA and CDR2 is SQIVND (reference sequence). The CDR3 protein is CASSIGGRNEKLFF. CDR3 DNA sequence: TGTGCCAGTAGTATCGGCGGAAGGAATGAAAAACTGTTTTTT.